This TCR beta chain was obtained from a study of cytomegalovirus exposure and HLA in healthy donors (dated by TCRdb to about 2017). For context, the study as a whole: An earlier analysis of approximately 590 of the donors reported 250 to 300 Gb of sequence data and about 100 million unique TCR beta sequences from 150 million to 200 million T cells. To study patterns of TCR occurrence, a later analysis re-analyzed previously published TCR beta repertoires from around 670 donors and added high-resolution HLA genotyping. Across approximately 400 genotyped donors of the cohort, an average of about 200,000 unique TCR beta nucleotide sequences per donor were sequenced, and roughly a sixth of those sequences were non-productive. To predict cytomegalovirus infection status, the study brought together high-throughput TCR immunosequencing, statistical association of individual TCRs with disease status, and machine learning. A separate validation cohort of roughly 110 different subjects was used in addition to the approximately 610-subject first cohort. The number of typed donors differed by locus: roughly 620-640 for A, B, C, DRB1 and DQB1; roughly 510 for DQA1; approximately 600 for DPA1; and roughly 450 for DPB1. In the later analysis, no new phenotypic data were used to find candidate immune exposures; instead, reliance was placed on TCR beta sequences and their occurrence across donors. The T cell repertoires of around 670 subjects were profiled by immunosequencing and related to cytomegalovirus serostatus. An early release covering some 640 HLA-typed donors comprised roughly 300 gigabases of sequencing data and 65 million to 100 million unique TCR sequences. The study aimed to test whether signatures of past pathogen exposure could be identified by cataloging public T cell receptors. An earlier analysis of about 620 of the donors applied high-throughput TCR beta sequencing to assess whether each TCR beta V gene segment acted as functional or pseudogenic. Because of strong linkage in the cohort, roughly 5 DR-DQ haplotypes were treated as single units for association and clustering. Donor age, sex, ethnicity and CMV serostatus were compiled together with the repertoire data. HLA typing included class I and class II loci at four-digit resolution. A later genetic analysis used genome-wide SNP genotypes for 398 of the 666 donors, treating that subset as a discovery cohort. Every discovery cohort repertoire had been produced on one sequencing platform. The genetic ancestry cluster associated with self-reported Caucasian donors included 70% to 85% of the 398 genotyped donors.

Libraries were prepared through the immunoSEQ multiplex PCR assay. For the multiplex PCR, a mixture combining 60 forward primers for TCR Vbeta segments and 13 reverse primers for TCR Jbeta segments was used. The CDR3 region of rearranged TCR beta genes was amplified from genomic DNA with a multiplex PCR assay. On the Illumina HiSeq System, the amplified TCR beta libraries were sequenced as 87-base-pair reads. The paper's processing steps were these. A later analysis counted approximately 84 million unique TCR beta chains across the 550 to 800 repertoires, and roughly 9.9 million of these chains were shared by at least two donors. A nearest-neighbor algorithm error-corrected the raw reads and collapsed the reads into unique sequences, merging closely related sequences to remove PCR and sequencing errors. CDR3 sequences were aligned to IMGT reference sequences to assign V, D and J gene segments. For a sequence to be retained, at least a six-nucleotide match to both a V gene segment and a J gene segment was required. A rearrangement was called productive if the CDR3 had no stop codons and remained in frame with V and J, and every other rearrangement was called non-productive. Following IMGT convention, CDR3 was defined as the stretch from the second conserved V-encoded cysteine up to the conserved J-encoded phenylalanine. Sequences without an unambiguous match to a single V gene segment were excluded from the earlier analysis of approximately 600 of the donors. An earlier analysis of almost 600 of the donors classified V segments as functional when productive rearrangements were above 56.7% and as segregating when the standard deviation between donors was above 5%. A statistical classification framework was built for diagnosing cytomegalovirus status from the catalog of TCR beta chain sequences. V and J gene assignment, in a later analysis, came from comparing TCR nucleotide sequences with IMGT/GENE-DB human TR gene sequences. Using the TCRdist pipeline, a later analysis assigned CDR3 sequences along with most-parsimonious VDJ recombination scenarios. In a later analysis, each TCR beta chain was defined by its CDR3 amino acid sequence together with its V-gene family, and reads lacking a unique V-gene family were excluded. As a way to deal with suspected cross-contamination and a sequencing artifact, a later analysis dropped 450 to 600 nucleotide sequences that were highly shared and had low generation probability. A later analysis calculated a clonal expansion index for each public chain from normalized within-repertoire ranks of inferred template counts. In a later analysis, generation probabilities were computed using a VDJ recombination model fitted to out-of-frame rearrangements, and the results were checked against IGoR. A later analysis scored TCR-TCR, TCR-HLA and TCR-CMV co-occurrence with hypergeometric tests, applying a repertoire-size bias correction to TCR pairs. To estimate false discovery rates, a later analysis permuted the HLA or CMV assignments 20 times. In a later analysis, co-occurring TCRs were grouped using DBSCAN, and TCRdist sequence similarity was added for clustering within HLA-allele-positive subsets. Repertoires with fewer than 30,000 or more than 120,000 public chains were left out of co-occurrence clustering, as were several repertoires with anomalous nucleotide sharing. TCRdb retrieved this table from immuneACCESS and kept in-frame rearrangements only. Not all clones are present; in checked studies, unresolved V genes account for under half, and no reason is known for the remainder. Clone size and the V and J calls come from that table; the DNA yielded D and trimming. Across this sample there are more than 95,000 clones, with approximately 81% seen only once. Clones ranked in the top ten supply 4% of the sample.

The cohort was made up of 500 to 800 healthy bone marrow donors. At the time of sampling, all cohort members were nominally healthy, though unrecorded immune exposures were likely present. The donor was CMV seropositive and belonged to the group of more than 250 seropositive cohort members. A peripheral blood sample was provided by each donor, and peripheral blood mononuclear cells were used for TCR beta sequencing. The Qiagen DNeasy Blood Extraction Kit was used to extract genomic DNA from the blood cell samples. On this clone: The clone's antigen remains unknown. Base qualities are not recorded, but no much larger clone differs from it by a single base.

Per the germline V gene (reference sequence), SEHNR is the CDR1 and FQNEAQ is the CDR2. The junction shows trimming of 10 bases on V and 3 bases on J, plus 13 bases between the germline ends. The CDR3 sequence holds 12 residues, the cysteine and phenylalanine included. The only DNA kept is the CDR3, 36 bases in frame from the first base. The study at large found these results: A further reported finding was that TCR beta sequences accurately predicted the HLA-A and HLA-B alleles for most subjects in the first cohort. According to a later analysis, parvovirus B19, influenza, CMV and Epstein-Barr virus appeared linked to several top co-occurrence clusters. CMV serostatus was the only immune exposure information available for the cohort. In a later analysis, HLA-associated TCR beta chains showed more clonal expansion and lower generation probabilities than non-associated chains that were equally common. Some IMGT-functional V segments, including TRBV6-2 and TRBV6-3, could not be told apart with the 87-base-pair reads, so those segments were excluded. A later genetic analysis reported fewer N-insertions in productive TCRs among donors in an Asian-associated ancestry cluster than the approximately 700-donor mean. In both the original and validation cohorts, the classifier was reported to diagnose cytomegalovirus status with high specificity and sensitivity. A later analysis found that TCR association rates varied across HLA loci, with DRB1 alleles showing the most associated TCRs and HLA-C alleles the fewest. Most TCR sequences were seen in very few donors, while some public TCRs were found in many individuals. Only TCR beta chains were sequenced in this cohort, and the absence of alpha or paired-chain data limited detectable features. The presence/absence analyses assumed that sequencing depth was roughly uniform across donors, and that assumption may not be true. A later analysis found that most CMV-associated TCR beta chains appeared HLA-restricted, with HLA associations seemingly driven largely by CMV exposure. An earlier analysis of 587 of the donors showed that most TCR beta V segments appeared in productive rearrangements either about 87% or about 30% of the time, which broadly matched IMGT annotations. The authors suggested that the approach could potentially be generalized to other disease states and immunological phenotypes. A later genetic analysis associated a missense DCLRE1C variant with V-gene and J-gene trimming of TCR beta chains, and an independent cohort replicated the association. Linkage disequilibrium might explain the correlated functional status among segregating V segments, but an unknown experimental factor could not be ruled out. A total of about 150 TCR beta chains were listed by the study as associated with cytomegalovirus. Because counts were too low, 15 to 20 rarely observed V segments, including chromosome 9 orphons, were excluded from the earlier analysis of around 640 of the donors. A cluster of highly shared sequence variants was judged likely to represent a technical artifact of the sequencing pipeline. When HLA alleles, especially DR and DQ, strongly co-occurred, TCR associations were difficult to assign to individual alleles. Because HLA typing was missing for some donors at each locus, association tests included only the typed subset. Three of the identified cytomegalovirus-associated TCR beta chains were confirmed in vitro to be specific for cytomegalovirus antigens. Specific HLA alleles were associated with over 15,000 TCR beta sequences at a false discovery rate of 0.05 in a later analysis.

Sequenced input: PBMCs. The chain joins TRBV7-9 to TRBJ2-7, with the identity of the D gene unclear. The TCR sequence derives from a young man in good health and CMV-seropositive. The nucleotides are TGTGCCACTCGTGGCCAGAACTACGAGCAGTACTTC. It translates as CATRGQNYEQYF. Where the CDR3 stops, the reference TRBV7-9 and TRBJ2-7 genes take over; the full variable domain is DTGVSQNPRHKITKRGQNVTFRCDPISEHNRLYWYRQTLGQGPEFLTYFQNEAQLEKSRLLSDRFSAERPKGSFSTLEIQRTEQGDSAMYLCATRGQNYEQYFGPGTRLTVT.